A selection of T cell receptor beta chains follows, all from one sample in a study of metastatic and nonmetastatic thyroid tumors. TCRdb re-called clones from the PCR reads using MiXCR. The table includes fewer than 15,000 clones, around 29% detected once. Sequencing was carried out using tumor tissue. These receptors all come from a female donor with papillary thyroid cancer or a benign thyroid nodule (not recorded which). Some clones in this sample may be carry-over from other donors' samples. Both conserved end residues are part of each CDR3.

TRBV11-2	TRBJ1-1	CASSLAGWNTEAFF
TRBV6-1	TRBJ2-6	CASSTSQHGANVLTF
TRBV6-1	TRBJ2-1	CASSSGLAGRNEQFF
TRBV6-1	TRBJ2-1	CASSKPGQGLDEQFF
TRBV5-1	TRBJ2-6	CASSLAQGAGANVLTF
TRBV5-5	TRBJ1-5	CASSLDELGSQPQHF
TRBV7-3	TRBJ2-3	CASSLSPGSADTQYF
TRBV10-1	TRBJ2-3	CASSQCVAGTDTQYF
TRBV7-2	TRBJ2-2	CASSLWLAGGMVITGELFF
TRBV2	TRBJ2-1	CASGLGRSNEQFF
TRBV9	TRBJ2-1	CASSPRRGRGEQFF
TRBV10-3	TRBJ2-1	CASTSGGYNEQFF
TRBV19	TRBJ2-7	CASRPTGAGEQYF
TRBV20-1	TRBJ2-3	CSAKKTGVDTQYF
TRBV7-9	TRBJ1-3	CASSPSMSGNTIYF
TRBV20-1	TRBJ2-1	CSDSGRDTLEQFF
TRBV7-3	TRBJ1-6	CASRPGGLGHENLSSYNSPLHF
TRBV10-3	TRBJ1-2	CAISEDKFSGYTF
TRBV29-1	TRBJ2-2	CSVDLAGAGTGELFF
TRBV2	TRBJ1-6	CASSARGNNSPLHF
TRBV18	TRBJ1-2	CASSKGADGYTF
TRBV4-2	TRBJ1-6	CASSPEARGAYSPLHF
TRBV5-1	TRBJ2-5	CASSLFSAPEKTQYF
TRBV28	TRBJ2-7	CASRHTSGSYEQYF
TRBV6-1	TRBJ2-2	CASTSGRDTGELFF
TRBV11-1	TRBJ1-2	CASSTGGTTFLDGYTF
TRBV19	TRBJ2-7	CASSIGGHRQYF
TRBV19	TRBJ2-7	CASSSGNSYEQYF
TRBV12-3/TRBV12-4	TRBJ1-3	CASSLGQAAGNTIYF
TRBV27	TRBJ2-1	CASSFYLTSGRDNEQFF
TRBV12-5	TRBJ2-1	CARRALGEQFF
TRBV9	TRBJ2-7	CASSPKASSLYEQYF
TRBV20-1	TRBJ2-5	CSAREGVDARMETQYF
TRBV9	TRBJ1-2	CASSPRTGSTYGYTF
TRBV4-1	TRBJ2-5	CASSQVGQLRETQYF
TRBV19	TRBJ1-1	CASSDLGGGGRHTEAFF
TRBV7-2	TRBJ1-4	CASSLWIGEKLFF
TRBV30	TRBJ2-3	CAWSVPGLLGGTDTQYF
TRBV5-6	TRBJ2-2	CASSYRRNTGELFF
TRBV29-1	TRBJ2-5	CSVEDRDRGLETQYF
TRBV7-2	TRBJ1-1	CASSLGGATEAFF
TRBV18	TRBJ2-7	CASSPRPGASTYEQYF
TRBV20-1	TRBJ2-7	CSARDAASGNPYEQYF
TRBV19	TRBJ2-5	CASSTGTSGPQYF
TRBV27	TRBJ2-1	CASSTRGTGDNEQFF
TRBV3-1	TRBJ1-2	CASSQDIGQGGYGYTF
TRBV7-8	TRBJ2-1	CASSLVRGAVGEQFF
TRBV20-1	TRBJ2-1	CSAGGLNEQFF
TRBV11-2	TRBJ2-3	CSSSQVLAGGTSTDTQYF
TRBV11-2	TRBJ1-1	CASTLGRVNTEAFF
TRBV4-1	TRBJ2-1	CASSQGFQRGGRGRNEQFF
TRBV6-2/TRBV6-3	TRBJ2-2	CASRTYEGSLFDTGELFF
TRBV12-3/TRBV12-4	TRBJ2-7	CASSLATGNTYEQYF
TRBV7-2	TRBJ2-7	CASSGTGHEQYF
TRBV27	TRBJ2-7	CASSLSDRAEQYF
TRBV7-7	TRBJ2-1	CASSQGLARVIEQFF
TRBV6-1	TRBJ2-3	CAITGTGQGTDTQYF
TRBV18	TRBJ1-2	CASSPGAGEISNYGYTF
TRBV5-1	TRBJ2-1	CASSLRGRHNEQFF
TRBV12-3/TRBV12-4	TRBJ1-1	CASSLSLVGEAFF